The next 9 T cell receptor beta chains were all read from a single sample in a study of T cell responses to AZD1222 COVID-19 vaccine. Some clones are missing from TCRdb's copy, which holds only in-frame ones; the method was immunoSEQ multiplex PCR. The sample carries tens of thousands of clones, around 87% recorded once. Sequencing used peripheral blood, obtained on day 0 of AZD1222 vaccination. The receptors here all came from an adult in good health.

The V call is TRBV28, the J call TRBJ1-2; D is possibly TRBD1 (6 bases). Germline values: CDR1 MDHEN, CDR2 SYDVKM. Trimming shortened V by 6 bases and J by 4 bases, and 9 bases separated the two germline ends. The CDR3 is made up of 12 amino acids. The CDR3 coding sequence is TGTGCCAGCAGGGACAGTTCCTATGGCTACACCTTC. Translation gives CASRDSSYGYTF.

This rearrangement joins TRBV30 to TRBJ2-4; D is uncertain. There are 14 residues in the CDR3. V lost 2 bases and J lost 3, with 11 bases in between. Germline lookup yields CDR1 GTSNPN and CDR2 SVGIG (reference sequence). The DNA for the CDR3 is TGTGCCTGGAGTTCTATGGGCTACAAAAACATTCAGTACTTC. It is translated as CAWSSMGYKNIQYF.

V is TRBV27 and J is TRBJ1-2; 7 positions match TRBD1. This CDR3 comprises 13 residues. After removal of 2 bases from V and 8 bases from J, the junction contained 5 bases not matched to a gene. Germline V gene data show CDR1 as MNHEY and CDR2 as SMNVEV (reference sequence). This CDR3 is CASSLGTGEGYTF. Written as DNA, the CDR3 is TGTGCCAGCAGTTTAGGTACAGGGGAAGGCTACACCTTC.

CDR3 sequence (DNA): TGTGCCAGCAGCCGGGACAGAACCCCACCGGAGACCCAGTACTTC. It is translated as CASSRDRTPPETQYF. The J gene is TRBJ2-5, the V gene TRBV7-9; the match to TRBD1 covers 7 bases. This CDR3 is 15 amino acids long. Germline lookup yields CDR1 SEHNR and CDR2 FQNEAQ (reference sequence). Trimming cost V 5 bases and J 5 bases; bases outside gene matches: 11.

The V and J genes are TRBV6-4 and TRBJ2-3; 8 nucleotides align to TRBD1. The CDR3 totals 14 residues. The J segment lost 2 bases and the V segment lost 4 bases, leaving 2 bases of the junction unmatched. Germline V gene lookup returns CDR1 MRHNA and CDR2 SNTAGT. In DNA, the CDR3 is TGTGCCAGCAGTGTTCAGGGGGCCACAGATACGCAGTATTTT. Translated: CASSVQGATDTQYF.

This chain uses TRBV12-5 with TRBJ1-2; the D is unclear. The length of the CDR3 is 12 residues. Trimming stripped 4 bases from V and 8 bases from J, with 11 bases between. Germline lookup yields CDR1 LGHNT and CDR2 FRNRAP. CDR3 sequence reads: CASGSRSSGYTF. CDR3 sequence (DNA): TGTGCTAGTGGTTCCAGGTCTAGCGGCTACACCTTC.

The V and J genes are TRBV5-6 and TRBJ1-6; TRBD1 agrees at 7 bases. Germline loops: CDR1 SGHDT, CDR2 YYEEEE. The CDR3 loop spans 15 amino acids. J lost 7 bases, V lost 0 bases, and 4 bases had no gene match. The CDR3 DNA reads TGTGCCAGCAGCTTGGGGACAGGATCAAATTCACCCCTCCACTTT. Its protein is CASSLGTGSNSPLHF.

V usage is TRBV2 and J usage is TRBJ1-2; the match to TRBD1 covers 8 bases. The trim removed 7 bases at V and 5 bases at J, leaving 12 bases unmatched. Germline loops: CDR1 SNHLY, CDR2 FYNNEI. The CDR3 extends over 15 amino acids. The CDR3 region has the DNA TGTGCCAGCACACCGCTCGGGACAGGCGTTTATGGCTACACCTTC. Translation gives CASTPLGTGVYGYTF.

Turning to this clone: Mismatch with germline at one junction end may stem from a read error. This chain connects TRBV2 to TRBJ1-1; unclear D gene. Germline V gene sequence: CDR1 SNHLY, CDR2 FYNNEI. The CDR3 extends over 12 amino acids. CDR3 amino acids: CASSTLKTEAFF. The CDR3 DNA follows: TGTGCCAGCAGTACTCTGAAGACTGAAGCTTTCTTT.